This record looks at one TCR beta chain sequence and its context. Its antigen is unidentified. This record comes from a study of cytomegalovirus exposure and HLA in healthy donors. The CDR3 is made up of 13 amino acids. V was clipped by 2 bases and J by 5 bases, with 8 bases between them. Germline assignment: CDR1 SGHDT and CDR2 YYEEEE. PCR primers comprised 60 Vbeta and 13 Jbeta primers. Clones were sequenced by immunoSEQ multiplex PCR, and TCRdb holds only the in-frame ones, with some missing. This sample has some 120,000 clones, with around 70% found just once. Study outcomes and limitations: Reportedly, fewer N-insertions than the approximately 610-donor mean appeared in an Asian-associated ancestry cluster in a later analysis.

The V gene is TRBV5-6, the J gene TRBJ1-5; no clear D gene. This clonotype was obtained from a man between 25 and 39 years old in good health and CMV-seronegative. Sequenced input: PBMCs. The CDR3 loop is CASSFTADQPQHF. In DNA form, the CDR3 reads TGTGCCAGCAGCTTTACAGCCGATCAGCCCCAGCATTTT.